This TCR beta chain originates from a study of OX40 agonist ivuxolimab in advanced cancers. About the research overall: Those enrolled were less than 85% male, with a mean age of about 66 years and ages from roughly 20 to 90. Points from the study as a whole: Expanded clones belonging to CD8+ T cells outnumbered, on average, those of CD4+.

Blood samples were obtained at baseline, cycle 4 day 1, and cycle 7 day 1. Profiled with immunoSEQ multiplex PCR; TCRdb holds only in-frame clones, not every one. The table records under 90,000 clones, 80% to 95% of them present only once. A remark on this clone: Its antigen is not known.

Germline V gene data show CDR1 as MNHNS and CDR2 as SASEGT. CDR3 length: 13 residues. V dropped 4 bases and J dropped 8; count of bases not matched to a gene: 7. The receptor was isolated from an adult with an advanced solid tumor such as melanoma, head and neck, liver or kidney cancer. The material sequenced was CD4+ or CD8+ T cells sorted from blood, taken in a trial of the OX40 agonist ivuxolimab. The gene calls are TRBV6-1 and TRBJ1-2, with TRBD1 identical over 7 bases. CDR3 in amino acids: CASSVDRAQGYTF. DNA of the CDR3: TGTGCCAGCAGTGTAGACAGGGCTCAAGGCTACACCTTC.